The TCR beta chain under discussion was sequenced for a study of blood T cell repertoires in COVID-19. Study information: Italy, Spain and the United States were the sources of the convalescent and acute COVID-19 samples. From T cells, B-cell-depleted T cells, or PBMCs came the material, which was cDNA or gDNA.

The CDR3 has 13 amino acids. Germline assignment: CDR1 SGHTA and CDR2 FQGTGA. Trimming at V came to 2 bases and at J to 7 bases, leaving 3 bases not matched to a gene. As handled by the study authors: Estimates of nucleated cell counts were drawn from the amplification of reference gene primers. Sequencing used immunoSEQ multiplex PCR; TCRdb keeps in-frame clones, though not all of them. That table gives V, J and clone size, and the DNA gave D and trimming. Of over 70,000 clones listed, 80% to 95% are singletons. V and J are TRBV7-3 and TRBJ2-3; 7 bases are shared with TRBD1. The sample taken for sequencing was peripheral blood. The TCR sequence derives from a human donor with active COVID-19. The donor label of this sample is uncertain. CDR3 DNA sequence: TGTGCCAGCAGCTTAGGGACAGAAAATACGCAGTATTTT. Residues: CASSLGTENTQYF.